A selection of T cell receptor beta chains follows, all from one sample in a study of T cell repertoires in cytomegalovirus infection. These receptors' antigens are unknown. TCRdb re-called the reads with MiXCR, one entry per CDR3 protein. The sample carries over 100,000 distinct CDR3 sequences, about 30% recorded once. The specimen comprised CD8+ T cells from cultured PBMCs, sampled from culture after CMV antigen stimulation. These receptors were obtained from a human donor in good health (CMV status not recorded). Some clones in this sample may be carry-over from other donors' samples. The CDR3 runs from the conserved cysteine through the conserved F or W. The D gene is left open where the match is weak. The size of a clone is reported for some rows only, either as once, few or many, or as a class for expanded clones.

TRBJ1-2 few TRBD1 TRBV19 CASSTWQGDIWYGYTF TGTGCCAGTAGTACGTGGCAGGGGGATATTTGGTATGGCTACACCTTC
TRBJ2-7 many . TRBV19 CASSMVLIGHEQYF TGTGCCAGTAGTATGGTTCTTATCGGCCACGAGCAGTACTTC
TRBJ2-7 few . TRBV6-1 CASTHTVDYEQYF TGTGCCAGCACCCATACCGTAGACTACGAGCAGTACTTC
TRBJ1-1 few . TRBV12-5 CASGSGTEAFF TGTGCTAGTGGTTCGGGCACTGAAGCTTTCTTT
TRBJ1-5 . TRBD1 TRBV19 CATKGAGGYSNQPQHF TGTGCCACTAAGGGGGCAGGGGGATATAGCAATCAGCCCCAGCATTTT
TRBJ1-5 . . TRBV6-1 CASSEGGLGNQPQHF TGTGCCAGCAGTGAAGGCGGACTTGGCAATCAGCCCCAGCATTTT
TRBJ2-3 . . TRBV9 CASSVAGHTQYF TGTGCCAGCAGCGTAGCCGGGCATACGCAGTATTTT
TRBJ2-5 . TRBD1 TRBV28 CASSGGTGEYQETQYF TGTGCCAGCAGTGGGGGGACAGGGGAGTACCAAGAGACCCAGTACTTC
TRBJ2-7 . . TRBV12-3/TRBV12-4 CASSVLVGREQYF TGTGCCAGCAGCGTACTCGTAGGTCGCGAGCAGTACTTC
TRBJ2-7 few . TRBV19 CASSIGAGMREQYF TGTGCCAGTAGTATCGGGGCAGGCATGAGGGAGCAGTACTTC
TRBJ2-3 many . TRBV12-3/TRBV12-4 CASSPLGGVTDTQYF TGTGCCAGCAGTCCCCTAGGGGGGGTCACAGATACGCAGTATTTT
TRBJ1-5 many TRBD1 TRBV27 CASSPGTAYSNQPQHF TGTGCCAGCAGTCCGGGGACAGCCTATAGCAATCAGCCCCAGCATTTT
TRBJ2-7 . . TRBV27 CASSLGGRAYEQYF TGTGCCAGCAGTTTAGGTGGGAGAGCCTACGAGCAGTACTTC
TRBJ1-6 . . TRBV20-1 CSARDMDTFTLHF TGCAGTGCTAGAGATATGGACACCTTCACCCTCCACTTT
TRBJ2-3 . . TRBV12-3/TRBV12-4 CASSLALVSSDTQYF TGTGCCAGCAGTTTAGCGTTGGTTAGTTCAGATACGCAGTATTTT
TRBJ2-5 . . TRBV6-1 CASTLGETQYF TGTGCCAGCACCCTCGGAGAGACCCAGTACTTC
TRBJ1-2 many . TRBV11-2 CASSLDPGANYGYTF TGTGCCAGCAGCTTAGATCCGGGGGCTAACTATGGCTACACCTTC
TRBJ2-1 few TRBD2 TRBV19 CAASGGPFNEQFF TGTGCTGCTAGCGGGGGGCCGTTCAATGAGCAGTTCTTC
TRBJ2-7 . . TRBV25-1 CASSDLEGEYEQYF TGTGCCAGCAGTGACCTGGAAGGCGAATACGAGCAGTACTTC
TRBJ1-1 . . TRBV9 CASSVRDRSTEAFF TGTGCCAGCAGCGTCCGAGATAGGAGCACTGAAGCTTTCTTT
TRBJ1-1 . . TRBV19 CASHWGTNTEAFF TGTGCCAGTCATTGGGGAACGAACACTGAAGCTTTCTTT
TRBJ2-7 . . TRBV7-9 CASIKTDKNAYEQYF TGTGCCAGCATCAAGACGGATAAAAACGCGTACGAGCAGTACTTC
TRBJ1-2 . . TRBV19 CASSPVGGPYGYTF TGTGCCAGTAGTCCCGTTGGGGGTCCCTATGGCTACACCTTC
TRBJ2-7 many TRBD1 TRBV7-8 CASSLTGGASYEQYF TGTGCCAGCAGCCTGACAGGGGGCGCTTCCTACGAGCAGTACTTC
TRBJ1-1 . . TRBV28 CASSLPGGGTATEAFF TGTGCCAGCAGTTTACCCGGGGGAGGGACGGCCACTGAAGCTTTCTTT
TRBJ2-1 many TRBD2 TRBV7-8 CASSPTSGGSYNEQFF TGTGCCAGCAGCCCAACTAGCGGGGGGTCCTACAATGAGCAGTTCTTC
TRBJ2-3 many . TRBV9 CASSASVTDTQYF TGTGCCAGCAGCGCGAGTGTCACAGATACGCAGTATTTT
TRBJ1-5 . TRBD1 TRBV20-1 CSANGQGANQPQHF TGCAGTGCAAATGGACAGGGAGCCAATCAGCCCCAGCATTTT
TRBJ1-1 . . TRBV19 CASSIFGAEAFF TGTGCCAGTAGTATCTTCGGGGCTGAAGCTTTCTTT
TRBJ2-7 . . TRBV5-1 CASSLWERLDEQYF TGCGCCAGCAGCTTGTGGGAACGCCTCGACGAGCAGTACTTC
TRBJ2-1 few TRBD2 TRBV4-2 CASSQTGRGAYEQFF TGTGCCAGCAGCCAGACCGGGAGGGGAGCATATGAGCAGTTCTTC
TRBJ1-1 few . TRBV6-2/TRBV6-3 CASSRGALDEAFF TGTGCCAGCAGTAGGGGGGCGCTTGATGAAGCTTTCTTT
TRBJ1-2 many TRBD1 TRBV7-8 CASSPLRGQGENGYTF TGTGCCAGCAGCCCCCTGCGGGGACAGGGTGAGAATGGCTACACCTTC